Included here is one TCR beta chain sequence, with context. Enrolment of Seattle patients took place during active infection, and they were followed longitudinally. The data are from a study of blood T cell repertoires in COVID-19. On the study more broadly: COVID-19 samples collected from the United States, Italy and Spain covered acute and convalescent phases. T cells, B-cell-depleted T cells, or PBMCs supplied cDNA or gDNA.

As handled by the study authors: Nucleated cell number was recorded as an estimate derived from reference gene primer amplification. Clones were read by immunoSEQ multiplex PCR, and TCRdb kept only the in-frame ones, dropping some. That table furnishes V, J and clone size, whereas the DNA furnished D and trimming. The sample contains under 100,000 clones, around 82% of which appear only once. This sequence originates from a woman of 80 years or more with COVID-19, enrolled during active disease. Sequencing was done on a sample of peripheral blood.

CDR3 residues: CASSELARGTNQPQHF. For the CDR3, the DNA is TGTGCCAGCTCTGAATTAGCCAGGGGGACCAATCAGCCCCAGCATTTT. The V gene is TRBV18, the J gene TRBJ1-5; 7 nucleotides match TRBD1. The germline CDR1 and CDR2 sequences are KGHSH and LQKENI. The CDR3 is 16 amino acids. J gave up 3 bases and V 6 bases, and 11 bases lay outside the gene matches.